This T cell receptor (beta chain) emerged from a study of blood T cell repertoires in COVID-19. Background on the study: Acute and convalescent COVID-19 specimens originated in the United States, Italy and Spain.

The CDR3 contains 14 residues. V was shortened by 0 bases and J by 3 bases, with 11 bases between the two germline ends. Per germline, CDR1 GTSNPN and CDR2 SVGIG (reference sequence). Sequencing used immunoSEQ multiplex PCR; TCRdb keeps in-frame clones, though not all of them. There are roughly 230,000 clones in the sample; 90% occur only once, and approximately 2.3% lies in the top ten. The rearrangement joins TRBV30 to TRBJ1-2; D unresolved. The specimen was peripheral blood. This clonotype was obtained from a woman aged 55-75 years with COVID-19, enrolled during active disease. CDR3 coding DNA: TGTGCCTGGAGTGTACTTGAAATGGACTATGGCTACACCTTC. It codes for CAWSVLEMDYGYTF.